Below, one T cell receptor (beta chain) is given with its context. Its antigen target is currently unknown. No much larger clone is present one base from it, and per-base qualities are unavailable. This sample was included in a study of T cell clones after liver transplantation (dated by TCRdb to about 2019). Concerning the study at large: The samples were obtained from ITN030ST, a randomized trial that attempted immunosuppression withdrawal within 2 years after liver transplantation. After a pre-transplant mixed lymphocyte reaction, TCRbeta sequencing was used to pinpoint donor-reactive T cell clones, which were subsequently tracked in post-transplant blood. Third party-reactive TCRbeta sequences were also identified from pre-transplant MLRs to serve as an antigen-independent comparator for donor-reactive sequences. Three of the eight recipients were HCV-positive; the others were transplanted for non-autoimmune, non-viral indications. No induction therapy was given to the subjects, and standard immunosuppression was administered until randomization at 12-24 months post-transplant. To count as tolerant, a recipient had to stay completely off immunosuppression for at least one year without liver enzymes climbing beyond twice the upper limit of normal. Blood samples were collected pre-transplant, pre-randomization before withdrawal, and post-randomization after either complete withdrawal or failed withdrawal. Of the 8 liver transplant recipients making up the studied cohort, 3 were classified as tolerant and 5 as non-tolerant.

General findings and caveats noted by the study authors: Circulating donor-reactive CD4 TCRbeta sequences fell significantly post-transplant in most of the 8 subjects, irrespective of tolerance or HCV status. Without allograft tissue specimens, donor-reactive T cells may have migrated into the graft rather than being deleted. Once repertoire turnover was taken into account, donor-reactive detection showed a significant reduction for CD4 in 7 of 8 subjects and for CD8 in 8 of 8. In a couple of subjects, low numbers of available donor cells limited the measurable donor-reactive repertoire. Donor-reactive sequences decreased more than third party-reactive sequences, which suggests partial antigen-specific deletion that was not related to withdrawal success. Conclusions were preliminary, limited by small, heterogeneous patient numbers and non-standardized post-transplant time points.

High-throughput TCRbeta CDR3 sequencing of frozen genomic DNA was performed by immunoSEQ, with PCR amplification, mapping, bias correction and internal controls included. Per the authors' processing: Only productive rearrangements were retained, and each unique TCRbeta sequence was defined by its CDR3 nucleotide sequence together with its V and J gene. Donor-reactive sequences required at least 5-fold expansion in CFSE-low cells versus unstimulated pre-transplant cells and at least 0.01% frequency. To ensure at least 90% detection power, minimum frequency thresholds were set for each subject based on that subject's lowest-template unstimulated sample. Repertoire turnover was measured by Jensen-Shannon divergence between the top 1000 TCRbeta sequences post- and pre-transplant. Changes in detection of donor-reactive sequences were tested with two-sided Fisher's exact tests. TCRdb mirrors the immuneACCESS table, restricted to in-frame sequences. Some clones are absent from its copies; in checked studies, under half trace to an unresolved V gene, and the reason for the others is unknown. Clonal size and the V and J genes are those of that table, whereas D and trimming came from the DNA. Present in this sample are 75,000 to 100,000 clones, roughly 82% of which were seen just once. Of the sample, roughly 0.44% is held by the ten largest clones.

Thawed unstimulated PBMCs were stained for CD3, CD4 and CD8 and FACS-sorted into CD3+CD4+ and CD3+CD8+ populations. Randomization to immunosuppression withdrawal applied to every one of the 8 studied subjects. Genomic DNA was isolated with the Qiagen DNeasy Blood and Tissue Kit. Measured from the cysteine to the phenylalanine, the CDR3 is 14 residues long. The sequence is cut down to CDR3 DNA, 42 bases in frame from base 1. The V end loses 10 bases and the J end loses 2 bases, and a stretch of 16 bases separates them. For CDR1 and CDR2, the germline V gene lists SGHRS and YFSETQ. This TCR derives from a human patient who received a liver transplant. After transplantation, some T cells may belong to the graft donor instead of the recipient. The V and J genes are TRBV5-1 and TRBJ2-1; no D segment can be confidently identified. The sample was CD4+ T cells from blood, taken 46 months after liver transplant. The CDR3 in this case is CASSLELAYNEQFF. At the DNA level, the sequence is TGCGCCTCCTCTCTGGAGCTAGCCTACAATGAGCAGTTCTTC.